This TCR beta chain was sequenced for a study of blood T cell repertoires in COVID-19 (dated by TCRdb to 2018 to 2020). Notes on the research overall: Samples covering the acute and convalescent phases of COVID-19 were provided by collaborators in the United States, Italy and Spain. Where available, HLA class I and class II types were obtained from metadata supplied by the sample provider rather than from assay-based typing. The prospective study material was composed of cDNA or gDNA derived from T cells, B-cell-depleted T cells, or PBMCs. The repertoires were released in a freely available public database intended as a resource for research on the immune response to SARS-CoV-2. The samples were drawn from the first 160 participants of the ongoing ImmuneRACE study and from under 1,500 subjects provided by 6 global collaborators. Subjects who had been exposed to COVID-19, were actively infected with it, or had recovered from it provided the deeply sampled blood TCRbeta repertoires that made up the dataset. Sample metadata almost always included a de-identified subject ID, COVID-19 status, age in years and sex. General findings and caveats noted by the study authors: The quantity of clinical and demographic metadata differed by source and by participant and was supplied without curation.

A word on this clone: It lacks a known antigen. Per-nucleotide qualities are absent, and no much larger clonotype sits a single base away.

The collaborating institutions used their own protocols to collect whole blood in K2EDTA tubes. For TCRbeta analysis, collaborators shipped samples as frozen whole blood, isolated PBMCs, or DNA extracted from either of those sample types. Compared with germline, V lacks 4 bases and J lacks 4 bases; bases without a gene match: 5. The germline V gene encodes CDR1 SQVTM and CDR2 ANQGSEA. Reading from cysteine to phenylalanine, the CDR3 counts 14 amino acids. Kept here is only the CDR3 DNA, which spans 42 bases and is read in frame from base 1. TCRbeta CDR3 regions were amplified from genomic DNA using the immunoSEQ Assay, a bias-controlled multiplex PCR. In the paper's pipeline: Within the assay, amplification of reference gene primers was used to estimate how many nucleated cells each sample contained. To quantify the absolute abundance of each unique TCRbeta CDR3 rearrangement, sequence reads were collapsed and filtered. For each sample, productive Simpson clonality was calculated by taking the square root of Simpson's diversity index across productive rearrangements. TCRdb limited this immuneACCESS table to in-frame rearrangements with V and J called. A share of clones is missing; checked studies link under half to unresolved V genes, and the rest is unexplained. That table gives V, J and clone size, and the DNA gave D and trimming. This sample has more than 90,000 clones in its table, and approximately 86% of those were observed once. The top ten hold 7% to 9% of the sample.

The sequencing sample was made of peripheral blood. Here the chain combines TRBV29-1 and TRBJ1-4; 8 central nucleotides agree with TRBD1. The clonotype comes from a human donor in a cohort sampled during active COVID-19. The CDR3 protein is CSVAQGAGNEKLFF. DNA sequence: TGCAGCGTTGCCCAGGGGGCAGGTAATGAAAAACTGTTTTTT.